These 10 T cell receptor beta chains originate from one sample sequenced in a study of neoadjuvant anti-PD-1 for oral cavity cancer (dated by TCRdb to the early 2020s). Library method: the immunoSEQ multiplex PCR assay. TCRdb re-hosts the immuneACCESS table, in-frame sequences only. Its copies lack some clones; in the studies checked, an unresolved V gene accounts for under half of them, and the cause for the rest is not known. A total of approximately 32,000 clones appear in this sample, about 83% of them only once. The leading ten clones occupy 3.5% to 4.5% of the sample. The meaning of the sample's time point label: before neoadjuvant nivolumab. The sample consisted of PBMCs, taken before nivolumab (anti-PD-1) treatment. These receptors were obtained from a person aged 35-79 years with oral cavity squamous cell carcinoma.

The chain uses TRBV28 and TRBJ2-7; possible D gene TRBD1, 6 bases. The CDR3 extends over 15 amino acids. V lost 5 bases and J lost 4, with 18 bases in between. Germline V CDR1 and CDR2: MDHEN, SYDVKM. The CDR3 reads CASSPANRVEYEQYF. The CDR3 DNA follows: TGTGCCAGCAGTCCAGCAAACAGGGTTGAGTACGAGCAGTACTTC.

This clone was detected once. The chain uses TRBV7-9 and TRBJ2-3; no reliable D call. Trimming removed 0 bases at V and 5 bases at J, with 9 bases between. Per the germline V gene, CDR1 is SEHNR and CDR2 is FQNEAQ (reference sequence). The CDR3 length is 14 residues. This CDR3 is CASSLAGWGDTQYF. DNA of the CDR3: TGTGCCAGCAGCTTAGCGGGCTGGGGAGATACGCAGTATTTT.

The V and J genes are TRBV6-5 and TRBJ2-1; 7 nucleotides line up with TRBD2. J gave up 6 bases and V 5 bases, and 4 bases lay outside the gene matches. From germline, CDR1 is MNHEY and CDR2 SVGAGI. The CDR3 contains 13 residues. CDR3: CASSPGTTNEQFF. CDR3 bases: TGTGCCAGCAGTCCCGGGACTACCAATGAGCAGTTCTTC.

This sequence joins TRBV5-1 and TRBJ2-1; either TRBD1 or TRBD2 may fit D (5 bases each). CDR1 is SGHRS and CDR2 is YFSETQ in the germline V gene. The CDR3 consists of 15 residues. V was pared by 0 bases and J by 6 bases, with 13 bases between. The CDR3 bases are TGCGCCAGCAGCTTGGATGGGGGTAGGGGCAATGAGCAGTTCTTC. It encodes CASSLDGGRGNEQFF.

The CDR3 reads CSAAWGDNSPLHF. As DNA, the CDR3 is TGCAGCGCTGCCTGGGGGGATAATTCACCCCTCCACTTT. This chain uses TRBV29-1 with TRBJ1-6, with D maybe TRBD1 (5 bases). CDR1 and CDR2 from the germline V gene are SQVTM and ANQGSEA. Trimming shortened V by 7 bases and J by 5 bases, and 12 bases separated the two germline ends. The CDR3 contains 13 residues.

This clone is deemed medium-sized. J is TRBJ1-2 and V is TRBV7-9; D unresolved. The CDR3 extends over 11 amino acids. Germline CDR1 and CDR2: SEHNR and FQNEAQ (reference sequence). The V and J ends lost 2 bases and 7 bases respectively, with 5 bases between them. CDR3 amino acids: CASSLSRGYTF. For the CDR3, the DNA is TGTGCCAGCAGCTTATCACGTGGCTACACCTTC.

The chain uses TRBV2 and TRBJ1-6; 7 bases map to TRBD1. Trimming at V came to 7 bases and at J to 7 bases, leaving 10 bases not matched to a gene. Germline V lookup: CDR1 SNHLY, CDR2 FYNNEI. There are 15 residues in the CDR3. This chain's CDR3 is CASTRLGQQNSPLHF. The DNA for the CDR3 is TGTGCCAGCACACGATTGGGACAGCAAAATTCACCCCTCCACTTT.

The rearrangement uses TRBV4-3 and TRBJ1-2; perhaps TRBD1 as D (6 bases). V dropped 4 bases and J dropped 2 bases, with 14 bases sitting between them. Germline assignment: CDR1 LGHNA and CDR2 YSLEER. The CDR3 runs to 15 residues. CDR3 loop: CASSPGKGVNYGYTF. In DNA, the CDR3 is TGCGCCAGCAGCCCCGGGAAGGGGGTAAACTATGGCTACACCTTC.

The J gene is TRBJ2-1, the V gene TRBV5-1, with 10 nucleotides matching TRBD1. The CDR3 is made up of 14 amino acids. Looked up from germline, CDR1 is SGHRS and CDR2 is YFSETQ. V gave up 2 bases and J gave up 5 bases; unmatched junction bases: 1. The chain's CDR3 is CASSFGTGDNEQFF. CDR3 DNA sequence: TGCGCCAGCAGCTTCGGGACAGGGGACAATGAGCAGTTCTTC. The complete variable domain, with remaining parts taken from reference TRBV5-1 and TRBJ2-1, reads KAGVTQTPRYLIKTRGQQVTLSCSPISGHRSVSWYQQTPGQGLQFLFEYFSETQRNKGNFPGRFSGRQFSNSRSEMNVSTLELGDSALYLCASSFGTGDNEQFFGPGTRLTVL.

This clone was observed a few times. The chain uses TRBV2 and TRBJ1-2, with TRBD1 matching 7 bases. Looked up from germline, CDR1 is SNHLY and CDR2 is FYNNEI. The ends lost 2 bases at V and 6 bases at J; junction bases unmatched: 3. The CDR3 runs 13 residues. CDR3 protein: CASSERQGDGYTF. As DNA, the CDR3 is TGTGCCAGCAGTGAACGGCAGGGGGATGGCTACACCTTC.